This entry lists 16 T cell receptor beta chains sequenced from one sample in a study of blood T cells in healthy people across ages. A J-beta primer mix and a sample-barcoded 5' primer were used in a second PCR of about 7 to 12 cycles. A single record per CDR3 protein comes from TCRdb applying MiXCR to the 5' RACE reads. In the table there are about 1.6 million distinct CDR3 sequences, about 31% of which are singletons. The sequenced sample was blood. The receptors derive from a woman in her thirties in good health.

The rearrangement links TRBV7-9 to TRBJ1-5, with 11 bases matching TRBD1. This CDR3 contains 16 residues. Germline V lookup: CDR1 SEHNR, CDR2 FQNEAQ (reference sequence). The V segment lost 5 bases and the J segment 3 bases; nucleotides outside the gene matches: 6. CDR3 nucleotide sequence: TGTGCCAGCAGCCTCGGGACAGGGGGGAACAATCAGCCCCAGCATTTT. Its translation is CASSLGTGGNNQPQHF.

V usage is TRBV15 and J usage is TRBJ2-5; D possibly matches TRBD1 or TRBD2 (5 bases each). The J call may not be correct, given that the DNA end is closer to TRBJ2-7. The CDR3 contains 12 residues. Germline CDR1 LNHNV, CDR2 YYDKDF (reference sequence). The CDR3 nucleotides read TGTGGAGGGGAGCGAAACCCCTACGAGCAGTACTTC. It is translated as CGGERNPYEQYF.

This clonotype was picked up a small number of times. The CDR3 loop is CASSPSFFLGDPEETQYF. The CDR3 DNA reads as TGCGCCAGCAGCCCCTCCTTTTTTCTGGGGGACCCGGAGGAGACCCAGTACTTC. The rearrangement joins TRBV5-1 to TRBJ2-5; D may correspond to TRBD1 or TRBD2 (5 bases each). The CDR3 is 18 amino acids. The germline V gene encodes CDR1 SGHRS and CDR2 YFSETQ. Trimming took 4 bases from V and 5 from J, leaving 27 bases between them.

The rearrangement links TRBV5-1 to TRBJ2-2; maybe TRBD2 (6 bases). Trimming stripped 5 bases from V and 0 bases from J, with 11 bases between. The germline gives CDR1 SGHRS, CDR2 YFSETQ. CDR3 length equals 15 residues. For the CDR3, the DNA is TGCGCCAGCAGGGCCGGGACTCCGAACACCGGGGAGCTGTTTTTT. Translation: CASRAGTPNTGELFF.

V and J are TRBV20-1 and TRBJ2-7; D is uncertain. V was cut by 4 bases and J by 6 bases, with 19 bases left in between. The CDR3 sequence is 14 residues long. Per germline, CDR1 DFQATT and CDR2 SNEGSKA (reference sequence). The CDR3 DNA sequence: TGCAGTGCTACCGGGCCTCCGAGGAGCTGCGAGCAGTACTTC. Its translation: CSATGPPRSCEQYF.

The V and J genes are TRBV4-1 and TRBJ2-1; TRBD2 agrees at 8 bases. The V and J ends lost 1 base and 3 bases, in that order; junction bases with no gene match: 5. Germline values: CDR1 MGHRA, CDR2 YSYEKL. The CDR3 has 16 amino acids. CDR3 region: CASSQVLAANYNEQFF. For the CDR3, the DNA is TGCGCCAGCAGCCAAGTACTAGCGGCAAACTACAATGAGCAGTTCTTC.

This clonotype appeared a single time. A read error may account for a junction end that differs from germline. This chain uses TRBV18 with TRBJ1-1; TRBD1 aligns across 8 bases. CDR3 length equals 14 residues. Germline V gene sequence: CDR1 KGHSH, CDR2 LQKENI. CDR3 DNA: TGTGCCGGCTCACCTGACAGGGGACCGCCTGAAGCTTTCTTT. Translation: CAGSPDRGPPEAFF.

V usage is TRBV29-1 and J usage is TRBJ1-1; D gene uncertain. CDR3 length equals 14 residues. Germline V gene lookup returns CDR1 SQVTM and CDR2 ANQGSEA. Trimming stripped 0 bases from V and 1 base from J, with 9 bases between. CDR3 amino acids: CSVEEGRRNTEAFF. The CDR3 DNA follows: TGCAGCGTTGAAGAGGGCAGGAGGAACACTGAAGCTTTCTTT.

The CDR3 reads CASTMGTAYGYTF. The DNA for the CDR3 is TGTGCCAGCACCATGGGGACAGCGTATGGCTACACCTTC. The rearrangement links TRBV7-8 to TRBJ1-2; TRBD1 aligns across 7 bases. The length of the CDR3 is 13 residues. Germline trimming cut 7 bases from V and 5 bases from J; bases unmatched to any gene: 7. The germline V gene encodes CDR1 SGHVS and CDR2 FQNEAQ.

The chain uses TRBV20-1 and TRBJ2-2; D is undetermined. The CDR3 sequence is 13 residues long. Deletions cut 6 bases from V and 4 bases from J, with 12 bases between. Germline CDR1 DFQATT, CDR2 SNEGSKA (reference sequence). CDR3 residues: CSARSPFTGELFF. The CDR3 coding sequence is TGCAGTGCGAGGTCCCCTTTCACCGGGGAGCTGTTTTTT.

This clonotype occurred a few times. The chain combines TRBV7-2 with TRBJ1-5; 7 bases are a match to TRBD1. The CDR3 has 15 amino acids. The junction had 7 bases not matched to a gene; V was cut back by 5 bases and J by 3 bases. The germline V gene has CDR1 SGHTA and CDR2 FQGNSA. The CDR3 loop reads CASSTGQAINQPQHF. The CDR3 DNA reads as TGTGCCAGCAGCACCGGACAGGCTATCAATCAGCCCCAGCATTTT.

This clonotype was found many times. The gene calls are TRBV12-3 or TRBV12-4 and TRBJ2-7; TRBD2 matches at 10 bases. V lost 6 bases and J lost 7; bases outside the gene matches: 9. The CDR3 consists of 14 residues. DNA of the CDR3: TGTGCCAGCAGGGGTAGCGGGGGGTATGGTGAGCAGTACTTC. As protein: CASRGSGGYGEQYF.

The V and J genes are TRBV20-1 and TRBJ2-7, with TRBD2 as a possible D gene (5 bases). Trimming removed 3 bases at V and 5 bases at J, with 11 bases between. The CDR3 loop spans 12 amino acids. In germline, CDR1 is DFQATT, CDR2 SNEGSKA (reference sequence). CDR3: CSARRESHEQYF. The CDR3 DNA reads TGCAGTGCTAGGAGGGAGTCCCACGAGCAGTACTTC.

The genes are TRBV7-9 and TRBJ1-2, with 7 bases that match TRBD1. This CDR3 is 13 amino acids long. J lost 6 bases, V lost 3 bases, and 4 bases had no gene match. The V gene's germline CDR1 is SEHNR and CDR2 FQNEAQ (reference sequence). In nucleotides, the CDR3 is TGTGCCAGCAGCTTTATGACAGGGAATGGCTACACCTTC. Its translation: CASSFMTGNGYTF.

The chain carries TRBV2 and TRBJ1-5; TRBD1 agrees at 7 bases. CDR3 size: 18 residues. Trimming cost V 6 bases and J 0 bases; bases outside gene matches: 14. Per the germline V gene, CDR1 is SNHLY and CDR2 is FYNNEI. The CDR3 region has the DNA TGTGCCAGCAGGAAAAGGGGGACAGCTCATAATAGCAATCAGCCCCAGCATTTT. Translated, it gives CASRKRGTAHNSNQPQHF.

The chain uses TRBV12-3 or TRBV12-4 and TRBJ2-5, with D possibly matching TRBD1 (6 bases). The V gene lost 4 bases and the J gene lost 3 bases, with 9 bases spanning the gap. The CDR3 runs to 13 residues. CDR3 bases: TGTGCCAGCAGTTGGACAGAGAAAGAGACCCAGTACTTC. Translating it yields CASSWTEKETQYF.